A single sample is the source of the 25 T cell receptor beta chains below, sequenced in a study of regulatory T cells in long-lasting Graves disease. Sample time point: persistent/refractory GD, antithyroid drugs over 5 years with positive TRAb. With RNA extracted from PBMCs as input, the TCR library was made. Building the TCR beta libraries relied on iRepertoire HTBI primers, and CDR3 regions underwent Arm-PCR. Each CDR3 protein gets one entry after TCRdb re-called the multiplex PCR reads with MiXCR. The sample has 300,000 to 350,000 distinct CDR3 sequences, about 20% seen once. The input for sequencing was peripheral blood mononuclear cells (PBMCs), taken when the disease was refractory, from a patient treated with antithyroid drugs. Receptors were obtained from a female donor with Graves disease.

The V gene is TRBV11-2, the J gene TRBJ2-7, with TRBD1 identical over 11 bases. Per germline, CDR1 SGHAT and CDR2 FQNNGV. This CDR3 comprises 14 residues. With V trimmed by 5 bases and J by 5 bases, 5 bases remained unmatched. CDR3 in amino acids: CASSPGTGGHEQYF. The DNA for the CDR3 is TGTGCCAGCAGCCCCGGGACAGGGGGTCACGAGCAGTACTTC.

In its sample, this clonotype was seen a few times. The rearrangement links TRBV29-1 to TRBJ2-5; TRBD1 agrees at 9 bases. V lost 2 bases, J lost 4 bases, and 14 bases stayed unmatched. Germline lookup yields CDR1 SQVTM and CDR2 ANQGSEA. The CDR3 loop spans 17 amino acids. DNA of the CDR3: TGCAGCGTTGAACGCTGGACAGGGGCCGGCGTGGGAGAGACCCAGTACTTC. It yields the protein CSVERWTGAGVGETQYF.

This clonotype was seen only a few times. The chain employs TRBV6-5 and TRBJ1-3; the D is unclear. CDR1 is MNHEY, CDR2 SVGAGI, per germline. V was clipped by 4 bases and J by 4 bases, with 8 bases between them. This CDR3 has 13 residues. Here the CDR3 DNA reads TGTGCCAGCAGTTCTACGCCAGGAAACACCATATATTTT. Translation gives CASSSTPGNTIYF.

V and J are TRBV5-1 and TRBJ1-2; 8 bases line up with TRBD1. Trimming took 3 bases from V and 1 from J; bases not matched to a gene: 5. The V gene's germline CDR1 is SGHRS and CDR2 YFSETQ. The CDR3 has 15 amino acids. In DNA form, the CDR3 reads TGCGCCAGCAGCTCGAGGACAGGGAGTAACTATGGCTACACCTTC. It codes for CASSSRTGSNYGYTF. Variable domain in full (rest from reference TRBV5-1 and TRBJ1-2): KAGVTQTPRYLIKTRGQQVTLSCSPISGHRSVSWYQQTPGQGLQFLFEYFSETQRNKGNFPGRFSGRQFSNSRSEMNVSTLELGDSALYLCASSSRTGSNYGYTFGSGTRLTVV.

The chain has TRBV11-2 and TRBJ2-5, with 12 bases fitting TRBD2. The J call may be in error: the DNA end matches TRBJ2-1 better. Germline lookup yields CDR1 SGHAT and CDR2 FQNNGV. The CDR3 totals 15 residues. The CDR3 protein is CASSLFLAGGREQFF. The DNA of the CDR3 is TGTGCCAGCAGCTTGTTTCTAGCGGGAGGGCGGGAGCAGTTCTTC.

Many counts were recorded for this clonotype. CDR3 loop: CASSPSGGLQETQYF. As DNA, the CDR3 is TGTGCCAGCAGTCCGAGCGGGGGGCTCCAAGAGACCCAGTACTTC. V and J are TRBV12-3 or TRBV12-4 and TRBJ2-5; 9 nucleotides line up with TRBD2. There are 15 residues in the CDR3. The J segment lost 1 base and the V segment lost 5 bases, leaving 5 bases of the junction unmatched.

This clonotype was detected many times. The V and J genes are TRBV20-1 and TRBJ2-5; D not certain. Germline lookup yields CDR1 DFQATT and CDR2 SNEGSKA (reference sequence). The length of the CDR3 is 13 residues. Deletions cut 0 bases from V and 10 bases from J, with 15 bases between. The CDR3 nucleotides are TGCAGTGCTAGAGATTTTGGCCGAGTGGACCAGTACTTC. As protein: CSARDFGRVDQYF.

The gene calls are TRBV6-2 or TRBV6-3 and TRBJ2-2; D is uncertain. The germline V gene has CDR1 MNHEY and CDR2 SVGEGT. The CDR3 runs 14 residues. V lost 2 bases to trimming and J lost 3 bases, with 7 bases between them. The CDR3 sequence is CASSYRCDTGELFF. The DNA of the CDR3 is TGTGCCAGCAGTTACAGGTGCGACACCGGGGAGCTGTTTTTT.

This clonotype was observed at least ten times. The chain has TRBV2 and TRBJ1-1; D is unresolved. The CDR3 totals 14 residues. Trimming removed 6 bases from V and 0 bases from J, with 11 bases in between. CDR1 is SNHLY, CDR2 FYNNEI, per germline. The CDR3 nucleotides are TGTGCCAGCAGCCCGGAGGTCATGAACACTGAAGCTTTCTTT. It yields the protein CASSPEVMNTEAFF.

The chain employs TRBV20-1 and TRBJ2-7; 7 nucleotides match TRBD1. The V gene end was trimmed by 4 bases and the J gene end by 2 bases; junction bases not matched to a gene: 11. Germline V gene lookup returns CDR1 DFQATT and CDR2 SNEGSKA (reference sequence). The CDR3 consists of 15 residues. CDR3 nucleotides: TGCAGTGCTATAACCGACAGGGTGGGAACCTACGAGCAGTACTTC. The encoded protein is CSAITDRVGTYEQYF.

There are many counts of this clonotype. The J gene is TRBJ1-4, the V gene TRBV25-1; 7 nucleotides agree with TRBD1. The trim removed 1 base at V and 10 bases at J, leaving 6 bases unmatched. The CDR3 has 14 residues. The germline V gene encodes CDR1 MGHDK and CDR2 SYGVNS. CDR3 nucleotide sequence: TGTGCCAGCAGTGAATCGGCCAGGGGGGGAAAACTGTTTTTT. Protein product: CASSESARGGKLFF. Complete variable domain (other parts from reference TRBV25-1 and TRBJ1-4): EADIYQTPRYLVIGTGKKITLECSQTMGHDKMYWYQQDPGMELHLIHYSYGVNSTEKGDLSSESTVSRIRTEHFPLTLESARPSHTSQYLCASSESARGGKLFFGSGTQLSVL.

The rearrangement joins TRBV20-1 to TRBJ1-3; TRBD1 aligns across 8 bases. CDR1 and CDR2 from the germline V gene are DFQATT and SNEGSKA (reference sequence). This CDR3 comprises 13 residues. With V trimmed by 1 base and J by 8 bases, 4 bases remained unmatched. CDR3 bases: TGCAGTGCTAGAGGGACAGGGAGAGACACCATATATTTT. It specifies CSARGTGRDTIYF.

This clonotype appeared a few times. V usage is TRBV20-1 and J usage is TRBJ2-7; D is uncertain. Trimming shortened V by 5 bases and J by 4 bases, and 12 bases separated the two germline ends. CDR1 and CDR2 (germline): DFQATT, SNEGSKA (reference sequence). CDR3 length equals 12 residues. CDR3 nucleotides: TGCAGTGCTGGAAAGGGCAAGTACGAGCAGTACTTC. Its protein product is CSAGKGKYEQYF.

V gene TRBV20-1 combines with J gene TRBJ1-2; D is uncertain. The CDR3 contains 14 residues. Germline CDR1 is DFQATT and CDR2 is SNEGSKA (reference sequence). V gave up 6 bases and J gave up 0 bases, with 14 bases separating them. The CDR3 DNA sequence: TGCAGTGCCGAACTAGAGACTCCTAACTATGGCTACACCTTC. Residues: CSAELETPNYGYTF.

At least ten counts were recorded for this clonotype. J is TRBJ1-4 and V is TRBV11-2; D unresolved. V lost 2 bases, J lost 0 bases, and 4 bases lay in between. Looked up from germline, CDR1 is SGHAT and CDR2 is FQNNGV. This CDR3 comprises 14 residues. CDR3 DNA: TGTGCCAGCAGCTTATATACAACTAATGAAAAACTGTTTTTT. Protein product: CASSLYTTNEKLFF.

The chain combines TRBV29-1 with TRBJ2-7; TRBD1 agrees at 7 bases. The ends lost 4 bases at V and 1 base at J; junction bases unmatched: 7. The CDR3 sequence is 14 residues long. Germline V CDR1 and CDR2: SQVTM, ANQGSEA. CDR3 loop: CSVGAGGISYEQYF. For the CDR3, the DNA is TGCAGCGTTGGGGCAGGGGGTATTTCCTACGAGCAGTACTTC.

This clonotype was counted ten times or more. The V call is TRBV6-2 or TRBV6-3, the J call TRBJ1-1; D unresolved. The germline V gene encodes CDR1 MNHEY and CDR2 SVGEGT. CDR3 size: 13 residues. V was pared by 5 bases and J by 10 bases, with 17 bases between. CDR3 sequence reads: CASSTIGGVGAFF. CDR3 nucleotide sequence: TGTGCCAGCAGTACAATCGGCGGTGTCGGAGCTTTCTTT.

This clonotype was counted many times. The chain recombines TRBV24-1 with TRBJ2-7; TRBD2 is a possible D gene (5 bases). Trimming removed 7 bases from V and 2 bases from J, with 14 bases in between. This CDR3 contains 14 residues. The germline V gene has CDR1 KGHDR and CDR2 SFDVKD. The CDR3 is CATRIPEEAYEQYF. CDR3 coding DNA: TGTGCCACCAGGATTCCTGAGGAGGCCTACGAGCAGTACTTC.

This clonotype was seen ten or more times. The chain recombines TRBV28 with TRBJ1-4; D uncertain. CDR1 is MDHEN, CDR2 SYDVKM, per germline. Trimming removed 6 bases at V and 5 bases at J, with 7 bases between. The CDR3 extends over 12 amino acids. DNA of the CDR3: TGTGCCAGCAGAGGGATCAATGAAAAACTGTTTTTT. The encoded protein is CASRGINEKLFF.

This clonotype occurred a few times. This chain joins TRBV27 and TRBJ2-7; TRBD2 matches 12 bases. With 5 bases clipped from V and 5 bases from J, the junction kept 7 bases outside the gene matches. The CDR3 covers 15 residues. The V gene's germline CDR1 is MNHEY and CDR2 SMNVEV (reference sequence). The DNA for the CDR3 is TGTGCCAGCAGTGCCCGACTAGCGGGAGTGAACGAGCAGTACTTC. It yields the protein CASSARLAGVNEQYF.

The chain carries TRBV20-1 and TRBJ1-5; weak D call: TRBD1 (5 bases). Germline V CDR1 and CDR2: DFQATT, SNEGSKA (reference sequence). The CDR3 covers 15 residues. V lost 5 bases, J lost 0 bases, and 14 bases lay in between. The CDR3 region is CSAQDSSLSNQPQHF. In DNA, the CDR3 is TGCAGTGCTCAAGACAGTTCCCTTAGCAATCAGCCCCAGCATTTT.

The rearrangement links TRBV14 to TRBJ1-2; maybe TRBD1 (5 bases). The V and J ends lost 1 base and 8 bases respectively, with 8 bases between them. Germline CDR1 and CDR2: SGHDN and FVKESK. This CDR3 comprises 12 residues. CDR3 DNA sequence: TGTGCCAGCAGCCAAGGCAGGGACGGCTACACCTTC. This sequence encodes CASSQGRDGYTF.

The chain uses TRBV7-9 and TRBJ2-1; a weak D match, TRBD2 (6 bases). Per the germline V gene, CDR1 is SEHNR and CDR2 is FQNEAQ (reference sequence). Trimming cost V 5 bases and J 0 bases, with 26 bases left between them. The CDR3 length is 20 residues. CDR3 sequence: CASSNPPGGTIQGSYNEQFF. Here the CDR3 DNA reads TGTGCCAGCAGCAACCCCCCCGGCGGGACCATTCAAGGCTCCTACAATGAGCAGTTCTTC. The whole variable domain, filled in from reference TRBV7-9 and TRBJ2-1, reads DTGVSQNPRHKITKRGQNVTFRCDPISEHNRLYWYRQTLGQGPEFLTYFQNEAQLEKSRLLSDRFSAERPKGSFSTLEIQRTEQGDSAMYLCASSNPPGGTIQGSYNEQFFGPGTRLTVL.

This clonotype was detected many times. The rearrangement uses TRBV19 and TRBJ1-2; 10 bases map to TRBD1. Germline assignment: CDR1 LNHDA and CDR2 SQIVND (reference sequence). The CDR3 has 17 amino acids. V gave up 3 bases and J gave up 8 bases; unmatched junction bases: 15. The CDR3 coding sequence is TGTGCCAGTAGTATCCCGGGACAGGGGTTCGAGGATGAGGGCTACACCTTC. This encodes CASSIPGQGFEDEGYTF.

This clonotype was observed a handful of times. CDR3 sequence reads: CASNFLGTANNEQFF. For the CDR3, the DNA is TGTGCCAGCAACTTCCTGGGGACAGCGAACAATGAGCAGTTCTTC. V usage is TRBV6-2 or TRBV6-3 and J usage is TRBJ2-1; TRBD1 aligns across 7 bases. The CDR3 has 15 residues. Germline CDR1 MNHEY, CDR2 SVGEGT. V was pared by 7 bases and J by 5 bases, with 11 bases of the junction left unmatched.